The TCR beta chain described here comes from a study of human T cells and chemical hapten exposure. Time point specified: patch test 3, about 24 weeks after DPC sensitization. As to treatment: therapeutic diphenylcyclopropenone sensitization with weekly scalp DPC. Unfractionated whole blood yielded the extracted total RNA. Germline CDR1 is DFQATT and CDR2 is SNEGSKA (reference sequence). This CDR3 contains 14 residues. Trimming pared 3 bases from V and 4 bases from J, leaving 13 bases between. TCRdb passed the RACE reads through MiXCR, listing each CDR3 protein once. The repertoire holds approximately 97,000 distinct CDR3 sequences, with around a quarter as singletons.

The rearrangement joins TRBV20-1 to TRBJ2-1; no clear D. The TCR originated in a man between 40 and 49 years old with alopecia areata. Some clones in this sample may be carry-over from other donors' samples. The sequences come from whole blood, collected in connection with sensitization to the hapten diphenylcyclopropenone (DPC). CDR3 in DNA: TGCAGTGCTAGCTCGGCGAAGTGGTACAATGAGCAGTTCTTC. Translation gives CSASSAKWYNEQFF.